The following is a T cell receptor (beta chain) sequence with its context. This CDR3 has 15 residues. Germline CDR1 reads SGHRS; CDR2 reads YFSETQ. This entry is derived from a study of monozygotic twins with inflammatory bowel disease. The template-switching step introduced UMIs that carried a 6-nucleotide sample barcode. TCRdb reprocessed the 5' RACE reads, keeping one entry per CDR3 protein, no DNA. The ten top clones account for approximately 2%, within a sample of about 330,000 distinct CDR3 sequences. The specimen was blood. The sequence derives from a human donor with ulcerative colitis or Crohn's disease, or a healthy co-twin of an affected twin (not recorded which). This chain joins TRBV5-1 and TRBJ1-4; TCRdb proposes TRBD1, but this gene call is untestable without DNA. The chain's CDR3 is CASSDSSATNEKLFF. Full variable domain (rest looked up from reference TRBV5-1 and TRBJ1-4): KAGVTQTPRYLIKTRGQQVTLSCSPISGHRSVSWYQQTPGQGLQFLFEYFSETQRNKGNFPGRFSGRQFSNSRSEMNVSTLELGDSALYLCASSDSSATNEKLFFGSGTQLSVL.